The present T cell receptor (beta chain) was sequenced within a study of cytomegalovirus exposure and HLA in healthy donors. Study at large: In terms of ancestry, the Caucasian-associated cluster contained 81% of the 300 to 400 genotyped donors. Study outcomes and limitations: The authors judged a highly shared variant cluster likely a sequencing artifact.

60 Vbeta and 13 Jbeta primers were used in PCR. Measured with immunoSEQ multiplex PCR; TCRdb has only the in-frame clones, and not every one. This sample has about 110,000 clones, with roughly 78% found just once. With respect to this clone: Its antigen is not known.

The sequenced sample was PBMCs. This TCR derives from a woman aged 40 to 55 in good health and CMV-seronegative.

The CDR3 coding sequence is TGCGCCAGCAGCTTGATGACTCGCGAAAACACCGGGGAGCTGTTTTTT. Protein: CASSLMTRENTGELFF. V is TRBV5-1 and J is TRBJ2-2; D gene ambiguous. Germline values: CDR1 SGHRS, CDR2 YFSETQ. V lost 1 base to trimming and J lost 2 bases, with 12 bases between them. The CDR3 is 16 amino acids.